Described below is a single TCR beta chain sequence and its context. The CDR3 runs to 15 residues. Germline-derived CDR1 and CDR2 are SQVTM and ANQGSEA. V shed 4 bases and J shed 0 bases, with 13 bases lying between them. The data stem from a study of blood T cell repertoires in COVID-19. Study at large: Whether acute or convalescent, the COVID-19 samples came from the United States, Italy and Spain. Sources were T cells, B-cell-depleted T cells, or PBMCs; the material itself was cDNA or gDNA.

As handled by the study authors: Reference gene primer amplification gave nucleated cell count estimates. TCRdb's table, derived via immunoSEQ multiplex PCR, lists solely in-frame clones and lacks some. That table supplies the V and J calls and clone size; D and trimming were determined from the DNA. This sample carries hundreds of thousands of clones, 89% of them seen once, and the ten largest clones take roughly an eighth. This receptor was taken from a woman aged 55-70 years with acute or convalescent COVID-19. Sequenced input: peripheral blood. V and J are TRBV29-1 and TRBJ1-3; D unclear. This CDR3 reads CSVVRSSRSGNTIYF. In DNA form, the CDR3 reads TGCAGCGTTGTAAGGAGCAGCCGCTCTGGAAACACCATATATTTT.